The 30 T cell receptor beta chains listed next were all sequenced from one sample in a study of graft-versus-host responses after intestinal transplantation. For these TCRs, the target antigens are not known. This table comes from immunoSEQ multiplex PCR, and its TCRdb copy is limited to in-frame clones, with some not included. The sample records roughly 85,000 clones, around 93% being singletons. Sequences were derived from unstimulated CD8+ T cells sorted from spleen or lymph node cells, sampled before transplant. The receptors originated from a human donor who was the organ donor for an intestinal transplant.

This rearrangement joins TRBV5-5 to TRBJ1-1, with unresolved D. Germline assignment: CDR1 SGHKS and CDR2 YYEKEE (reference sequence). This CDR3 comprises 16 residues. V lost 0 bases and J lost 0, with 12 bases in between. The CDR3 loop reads CASSLGLEPLNTEAFF. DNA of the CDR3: TGTGCCAGCAGCTTGGGCTTAGAGCCCCTGAACACTGAAGCTTTCTTT.

The CDR3 nucleotides read TGTGCCAGCAGCGAAAATACCGGGACAGGGGGCTTCTATGGCTACACCTTC. Protein product: CASSENTGTGGFYGYTF. The chain has TRBV7-6 and TRBJ1-2, with TRBD1 matching over 12 bases. V lost 5 bases to trimming and J lost 4 bases; unmatched junction nucleotides: 11. The germline gives CDR1 SGHVS, CDR2 FNYEAQ. The CDR3 consists of 17 residues.

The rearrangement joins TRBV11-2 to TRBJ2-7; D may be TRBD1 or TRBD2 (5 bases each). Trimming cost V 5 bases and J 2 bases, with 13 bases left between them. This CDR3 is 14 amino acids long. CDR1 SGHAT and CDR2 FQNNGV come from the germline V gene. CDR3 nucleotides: TGTGCCAGCAGCGGACGTGGGGGTACCTACGAGCAGTACTTC. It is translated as CASSGRGGTYEQYF. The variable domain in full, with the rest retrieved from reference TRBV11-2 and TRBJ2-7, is EAGVAQSPRYKIIEKRQSVAFWCNPISGHATLYWYQQILGQGPKLLIQFQNNGVVDDSQLPKDRFSAERLKGVDSTLKIQPAKLEDSAVYLCASSGRGGTYEQYFGPGTRLTVT.

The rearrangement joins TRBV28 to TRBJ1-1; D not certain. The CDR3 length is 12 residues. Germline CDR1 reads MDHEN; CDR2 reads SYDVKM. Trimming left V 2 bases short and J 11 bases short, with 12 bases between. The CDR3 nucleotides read TGTGCCAGCAGTTTAGACGGAGGGAGGGCTTTCTTT. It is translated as CASSLDGGRAFF.

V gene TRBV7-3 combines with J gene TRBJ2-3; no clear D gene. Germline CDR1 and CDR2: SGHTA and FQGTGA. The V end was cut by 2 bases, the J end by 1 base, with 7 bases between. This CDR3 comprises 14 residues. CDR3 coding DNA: TGTGCCAGCAGCTTAGAATCCCGCACAGATACGCAGTATTTT. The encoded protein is CASSLESRTDTQYF.

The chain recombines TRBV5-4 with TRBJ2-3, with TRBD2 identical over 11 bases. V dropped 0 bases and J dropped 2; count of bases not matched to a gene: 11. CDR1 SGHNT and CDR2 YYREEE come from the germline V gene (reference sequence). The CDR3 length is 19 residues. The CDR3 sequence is CASSLARGSGGAYTDTQYF. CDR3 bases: TGTGCCAGCAGCTTGGCCCGGGGTAGCGGGGGGGCTTACACAGATACGCAGTATTTT. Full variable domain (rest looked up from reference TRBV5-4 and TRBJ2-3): ETGVTQSPTHLIKTRGQQVTLRCSSQSGHNTVSWYQQALGQGPQFIFQYYREEENGRGNFPPRFSGLQFPNYSSELNVNALELDDSALYLCASSLARGSGGAYTDTQYFGPGTRLTVL.

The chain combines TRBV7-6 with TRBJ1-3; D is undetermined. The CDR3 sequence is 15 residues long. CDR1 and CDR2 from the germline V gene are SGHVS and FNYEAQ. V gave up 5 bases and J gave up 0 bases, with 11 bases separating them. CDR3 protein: CASSQDVYSGNTIYF. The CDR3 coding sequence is TGTGCCAGCAGCCAGGACGTCTACTCTGGAAACACCATATATTTT.

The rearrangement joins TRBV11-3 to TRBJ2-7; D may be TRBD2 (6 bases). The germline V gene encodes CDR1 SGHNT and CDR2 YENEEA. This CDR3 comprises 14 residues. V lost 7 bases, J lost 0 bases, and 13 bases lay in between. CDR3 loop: CASTERVGSYEQYF. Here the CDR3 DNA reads TGTGCCAGCACCGAGCGGGTTGGCTCCTACGAGCAGTACTTC.

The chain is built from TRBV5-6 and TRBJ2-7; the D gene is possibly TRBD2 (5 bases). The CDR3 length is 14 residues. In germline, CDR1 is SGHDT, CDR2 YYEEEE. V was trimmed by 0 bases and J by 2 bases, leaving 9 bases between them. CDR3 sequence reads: CASSLVNGAYEQYF. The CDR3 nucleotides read TGTGCCAGCAGCTTGGTGAACGGGGCCTACGAGCAGTACTTC.

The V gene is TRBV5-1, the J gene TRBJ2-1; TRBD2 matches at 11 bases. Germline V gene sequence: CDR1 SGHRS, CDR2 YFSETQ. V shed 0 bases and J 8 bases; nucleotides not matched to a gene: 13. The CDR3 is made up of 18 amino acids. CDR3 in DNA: TGCGCCAGCAGCTTGGCCCTCGGACTAGCGGGTCTGTGGGATGAGCAGTTCTTC. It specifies CASSLALGLAGLWDEQFF.

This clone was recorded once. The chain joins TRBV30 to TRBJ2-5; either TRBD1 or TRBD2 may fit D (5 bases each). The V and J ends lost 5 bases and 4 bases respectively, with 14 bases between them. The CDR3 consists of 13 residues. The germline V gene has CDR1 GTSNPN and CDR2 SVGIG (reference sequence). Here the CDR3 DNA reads TGTGCCTGGGCCGCCGGGGCCGGAGAGACCCAGTACTTC. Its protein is CAWAAGAGETQYF.

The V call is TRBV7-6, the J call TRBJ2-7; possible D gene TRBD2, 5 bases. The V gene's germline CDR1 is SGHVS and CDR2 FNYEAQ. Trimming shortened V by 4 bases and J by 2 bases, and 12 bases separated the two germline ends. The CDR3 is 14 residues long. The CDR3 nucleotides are TGTGCCAGCAGCTCCGGACCCGGGGCCTACGAGCAGTACTTC. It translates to CASSSGPGAYEQYF.

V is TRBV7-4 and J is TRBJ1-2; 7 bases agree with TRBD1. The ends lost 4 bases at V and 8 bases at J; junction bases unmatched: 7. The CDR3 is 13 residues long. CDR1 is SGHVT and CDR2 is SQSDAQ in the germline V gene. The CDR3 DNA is TGTGCCAGCAGCTCCTCCCGACAGGGAGGCTACACCTTC. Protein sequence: CASSSSRQGGYTF.

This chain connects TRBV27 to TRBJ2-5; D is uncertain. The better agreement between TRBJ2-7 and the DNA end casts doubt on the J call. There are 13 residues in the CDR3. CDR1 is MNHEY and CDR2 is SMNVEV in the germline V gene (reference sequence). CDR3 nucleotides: TGTGCCAGCAGTTTAGGGCAGCCGTACGAGCAGTACTTC. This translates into CASSLGQPYEQYF.

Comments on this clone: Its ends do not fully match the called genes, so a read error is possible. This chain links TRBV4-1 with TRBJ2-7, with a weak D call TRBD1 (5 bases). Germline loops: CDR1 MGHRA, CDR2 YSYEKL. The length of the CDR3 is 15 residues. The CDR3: CASSQVVDNSYEQYF. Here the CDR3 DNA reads TGTGCCAGCAGCCAAGTCGTGGACAACTCCTACGAGCAGTACTTC.

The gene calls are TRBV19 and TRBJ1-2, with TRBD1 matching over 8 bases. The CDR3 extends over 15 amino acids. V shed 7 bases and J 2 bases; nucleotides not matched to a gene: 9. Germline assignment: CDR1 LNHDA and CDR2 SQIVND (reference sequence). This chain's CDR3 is CASNQGQGANYGYTF. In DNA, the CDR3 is TGTGCCAGTAACCAGGGGCAGGGGGCCAACTATGGCTACACCTTC.

CDR3 nucleotides: TGTGCCAGCAGCTTAGAGGGTAGCGGGAGGGATGAGCAGTTCTTC. This encodes CASSLEGSGRDEQFF. This chain joins TRBV7-9 and TRBJ2-1, with 11 bases identical to TRBD2. The CDR3 is made up of 15 amino acids. Germline V gene sequence: CDR1 SEHNR, CDR2 FQNEAQ (reference sequence). The V and J ends lost 1 base and 8 bases, in that order; junction bases with no gene match: 4.

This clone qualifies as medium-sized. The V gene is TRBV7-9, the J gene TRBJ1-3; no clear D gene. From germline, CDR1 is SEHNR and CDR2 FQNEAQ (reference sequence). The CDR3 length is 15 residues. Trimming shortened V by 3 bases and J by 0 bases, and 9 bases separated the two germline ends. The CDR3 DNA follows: TGTGCCAGCAGCTTTAACAAAGACTCTGGAAACACCATATATTTT. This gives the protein CASSFNKDSGNTIYF. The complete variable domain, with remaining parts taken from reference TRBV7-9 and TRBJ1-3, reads DTGVSQNPRHKITKRGQNVTFRCDPISEHNRLYWYRQTLGQGPEFLTYFQNEAQLEKSRLLSDRFSAERPKGSFSTLEIQRTEQGDSAMYLCASSFNKDSGNTIYFGEGSWLTVV.

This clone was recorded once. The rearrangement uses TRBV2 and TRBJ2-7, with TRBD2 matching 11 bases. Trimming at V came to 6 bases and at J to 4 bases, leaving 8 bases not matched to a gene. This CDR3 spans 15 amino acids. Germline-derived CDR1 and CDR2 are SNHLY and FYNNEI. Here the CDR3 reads CASSKTSGVEYEQYF. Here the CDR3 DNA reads TGTGCCAGCAGCAAGACTAGCGGGGTCGAGTACGAGCAGTACTTC.

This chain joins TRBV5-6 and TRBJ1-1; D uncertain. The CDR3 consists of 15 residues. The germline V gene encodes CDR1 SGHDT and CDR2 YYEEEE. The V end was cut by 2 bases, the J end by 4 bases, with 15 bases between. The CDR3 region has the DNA TGTGCCAGCAGCTTTTTCGCCGCCGTTCCCACTGAAGCTTTCTTT. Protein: CASSFFAAVPTEAFF.

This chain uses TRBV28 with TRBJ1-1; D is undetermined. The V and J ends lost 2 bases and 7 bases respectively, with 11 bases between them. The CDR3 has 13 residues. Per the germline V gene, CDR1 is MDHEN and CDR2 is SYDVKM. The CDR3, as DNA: TGTGCCAGCAGTTTAATCAGTGGATATGAAGCTTTCTTT. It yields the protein CASSLISGYEAFF.

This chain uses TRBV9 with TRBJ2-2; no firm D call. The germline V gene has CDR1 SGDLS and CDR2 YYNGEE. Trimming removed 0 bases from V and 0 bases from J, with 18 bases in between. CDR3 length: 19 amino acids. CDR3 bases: TGTGCCAGCAGCGTAGATCCCTTATCTTCCTTCGCGAACACCGGGGAGCTGTTTTTT. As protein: CASSVDPLSSFANTGELFF.

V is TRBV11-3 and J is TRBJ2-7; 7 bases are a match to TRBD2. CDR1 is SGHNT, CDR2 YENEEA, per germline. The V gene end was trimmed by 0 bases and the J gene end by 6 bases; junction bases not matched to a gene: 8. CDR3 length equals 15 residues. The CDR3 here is CASSLDTPGGGEQYF. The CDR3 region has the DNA TGTGCCAGCAGCTTAGATACTCCTGGCGGGGGCGAGCAGTACTTC. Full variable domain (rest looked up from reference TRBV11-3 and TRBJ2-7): EAGVVQSPRYKIIEKKQPVAFWCNPISGHNTLYWYLQNLGQGPELLIRYENEEAVDDSQLPKDRFSAERLKGVDSTLKIQPAELGDSAVYLCASSLDTPGGGEQYFGPGTRLTVT.

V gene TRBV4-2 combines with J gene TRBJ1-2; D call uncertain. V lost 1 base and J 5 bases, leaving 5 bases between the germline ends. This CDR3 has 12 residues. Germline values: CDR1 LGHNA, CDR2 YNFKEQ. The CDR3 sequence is CASSQGRYGYTF. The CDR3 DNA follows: TGTGCCAGCAGCCAAGGCCGGTATGGCTACACCTTC.

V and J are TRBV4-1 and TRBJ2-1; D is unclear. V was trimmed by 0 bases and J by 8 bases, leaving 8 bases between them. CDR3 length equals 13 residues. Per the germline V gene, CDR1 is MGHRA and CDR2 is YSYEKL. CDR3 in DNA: TGCGCCAGCAGCCAAGAAACCCCTGATGAGCAGTTCTTC. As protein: CASSQETPDEQFF.

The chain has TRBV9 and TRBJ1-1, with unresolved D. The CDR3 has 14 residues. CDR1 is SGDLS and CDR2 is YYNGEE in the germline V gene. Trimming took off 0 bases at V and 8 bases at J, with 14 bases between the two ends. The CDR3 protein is CASSVGGQWSEAFF. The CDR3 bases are TGTGCCAGCAGCGTAGGTGGCCAATGGTCAGAAGCTTTCTTT. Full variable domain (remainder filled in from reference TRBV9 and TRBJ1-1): DSGVTQTPKHLITATGQRVTLRCSPRSGDLSVYWYQQSLDQGLQFLIQYYNGEERAKGNILERFSAQQFPDLHSELNLSSLELGDSALYFCASSVGGQWSEAFFGQGTRLTVV.

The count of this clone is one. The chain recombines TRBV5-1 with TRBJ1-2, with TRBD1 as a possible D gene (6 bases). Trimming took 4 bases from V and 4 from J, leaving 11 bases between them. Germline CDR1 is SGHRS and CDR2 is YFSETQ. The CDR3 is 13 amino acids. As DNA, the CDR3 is TGCGCCAGCAGCGATAAAGGGGGCTATGGCTACACCTTC. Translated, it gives CASSDKGGYGYTF.

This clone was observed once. CDR3: CASSVIPPGQIYNEQFF. CDR3 nucleotide sequence: TGTGCCAGCAGTGTAATCCCCCCGGGACAAATCTACAATGAGCAGTTCTTC. V is TRBV25-1 and J is TRBJ2-1; the D gene is possibly TRBD1 (6 bases). CDR3 length: 17 amino acids. From germline, CDR1 is MGHDK and CDR2 SYGVNS. Trimming took off 4 bases at V and 3 bases at J, with 19 bases between the two ends.

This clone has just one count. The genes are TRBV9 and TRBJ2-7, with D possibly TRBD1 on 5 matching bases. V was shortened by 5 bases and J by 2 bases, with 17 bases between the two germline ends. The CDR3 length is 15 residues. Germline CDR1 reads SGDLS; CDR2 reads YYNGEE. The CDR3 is CASSVTGGATYEQYF. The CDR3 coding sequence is TGTGCCAGCAGTGTTACAGGTGGAGCTACCTACGAGCAGTACTTC.

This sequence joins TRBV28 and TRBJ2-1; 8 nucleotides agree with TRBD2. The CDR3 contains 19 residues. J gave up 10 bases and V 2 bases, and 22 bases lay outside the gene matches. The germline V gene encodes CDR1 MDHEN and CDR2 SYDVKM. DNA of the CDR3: TGTGCCAGCAGTTTAGGTTTCGATCGGGGGACTAGTCCTTTCTGGGAGCAGTTCTTC. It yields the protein CASSLGFDRGTSPFWEQFF.